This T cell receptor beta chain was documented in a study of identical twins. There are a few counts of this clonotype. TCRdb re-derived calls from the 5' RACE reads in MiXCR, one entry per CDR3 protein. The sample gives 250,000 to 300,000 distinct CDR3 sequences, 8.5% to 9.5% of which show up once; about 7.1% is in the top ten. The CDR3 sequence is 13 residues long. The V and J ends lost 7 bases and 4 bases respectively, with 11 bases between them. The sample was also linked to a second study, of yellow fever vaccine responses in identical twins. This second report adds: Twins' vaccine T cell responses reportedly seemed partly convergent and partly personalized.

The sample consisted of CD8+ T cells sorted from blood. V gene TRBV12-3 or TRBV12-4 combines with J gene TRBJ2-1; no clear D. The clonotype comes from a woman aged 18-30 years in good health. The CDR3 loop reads CASTVTEYNEQFF. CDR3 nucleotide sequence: TGTGCCAGCACCGTGACTGAATACAATGAGCAGTTCTTC.